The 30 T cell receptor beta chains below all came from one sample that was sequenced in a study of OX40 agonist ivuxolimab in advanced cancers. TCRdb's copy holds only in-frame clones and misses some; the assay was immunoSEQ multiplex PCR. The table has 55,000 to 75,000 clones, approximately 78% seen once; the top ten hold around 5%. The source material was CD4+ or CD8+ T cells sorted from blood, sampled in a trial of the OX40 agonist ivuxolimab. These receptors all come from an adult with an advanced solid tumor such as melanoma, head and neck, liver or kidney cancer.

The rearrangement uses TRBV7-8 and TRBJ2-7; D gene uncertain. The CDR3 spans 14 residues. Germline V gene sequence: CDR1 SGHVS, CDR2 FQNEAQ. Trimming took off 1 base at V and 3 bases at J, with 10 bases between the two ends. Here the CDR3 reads CASSLESSIYEQYF. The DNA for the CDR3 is TGTGCCAGCAGCTTAGAGAGCAGCATCTACGAGCAGTACTTC.

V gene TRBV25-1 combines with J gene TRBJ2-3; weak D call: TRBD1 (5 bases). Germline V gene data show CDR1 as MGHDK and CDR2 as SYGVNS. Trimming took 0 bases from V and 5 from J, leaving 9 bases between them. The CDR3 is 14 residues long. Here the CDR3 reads CASSEYTQGDTQYF. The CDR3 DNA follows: TGTGCCAGCAGTGAATATACGCAGGGAGATACGCAGTATTTT.

The CDR3 DNA is TGTGCCAGCAGTACTCGAGGACTAGCGGGGGGTCATGGGACAGATACGCAGTATTTT. Translated: CASSTRGLAGGHGTDTQYF. The chain employs TRBV5-4 and TRBJ2-3; 14 bases line up with TRBD2. Germline assignment: CDR1 SGHNT and CDR2 YYREEE (reference sequence). The CDR3 loop spans 19 amino acids. The V and J ends lost 5 bases and 3 bases, in that order; junction bases with no gene match: 14.

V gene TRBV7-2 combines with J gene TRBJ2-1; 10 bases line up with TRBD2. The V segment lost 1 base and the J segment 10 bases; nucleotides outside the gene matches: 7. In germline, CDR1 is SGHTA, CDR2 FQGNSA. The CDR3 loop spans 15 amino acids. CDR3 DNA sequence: TGTGCCAGCAGCTTAGGAACTAGCGGGATTAACGAGCAGTTCTTC. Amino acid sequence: CASSLGTSGINEQFF.

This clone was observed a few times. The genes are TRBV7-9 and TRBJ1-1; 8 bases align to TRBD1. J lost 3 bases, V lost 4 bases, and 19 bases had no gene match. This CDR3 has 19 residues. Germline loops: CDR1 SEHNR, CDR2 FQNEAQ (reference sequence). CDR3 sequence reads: CASSYPLQVTGAGDTEAFF. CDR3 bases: TGTGCCAGCAGCTACCCCCTTCAAGTGACAGGGGCAGGGGACACTGAAGCTTTCTTT.

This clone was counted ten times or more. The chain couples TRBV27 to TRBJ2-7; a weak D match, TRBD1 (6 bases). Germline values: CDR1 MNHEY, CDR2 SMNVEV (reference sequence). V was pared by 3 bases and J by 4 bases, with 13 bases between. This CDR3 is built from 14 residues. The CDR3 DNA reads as TGTGCCAGCAGTTTTGCCGGGACACTTTACGAGCAGTACTTC. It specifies CASSFAGTLYEQYF.

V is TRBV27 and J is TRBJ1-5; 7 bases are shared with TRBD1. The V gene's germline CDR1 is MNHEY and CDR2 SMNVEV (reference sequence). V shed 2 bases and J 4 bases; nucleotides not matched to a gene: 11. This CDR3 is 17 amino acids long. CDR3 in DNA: TGTGCCAGCAGTTTAATACCGGAGACAGGGTTAAATCAGCCCCAGCATTTT. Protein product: CASSLIPETGLNQPQHF.

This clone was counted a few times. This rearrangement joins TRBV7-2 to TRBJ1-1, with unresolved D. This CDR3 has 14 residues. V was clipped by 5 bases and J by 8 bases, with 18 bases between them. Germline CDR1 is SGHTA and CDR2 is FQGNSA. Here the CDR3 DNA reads TGTGCCAGCAGCCTGGGCCGGCAGTCAGCGGAAGCTTTCTTT. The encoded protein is CASSLGRQSAEAFF.

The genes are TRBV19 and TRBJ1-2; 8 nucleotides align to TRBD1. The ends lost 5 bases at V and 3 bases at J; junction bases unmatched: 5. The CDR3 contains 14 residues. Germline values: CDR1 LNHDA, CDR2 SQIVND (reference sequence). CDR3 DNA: TGTGCCAGTAGTGTCACAGGGGGTGACTATGGCTACACCTTC. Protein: CASSVTGGDYGYTF. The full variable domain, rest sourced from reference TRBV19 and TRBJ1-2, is DGGITQSPKYLFRKEGQNVTLSCEQNLNHDAMYWYRQDPGQGLRLIYYSQIVNDFQKGDIAEGYSVSREKKESFPLTVTSAQKNPTAFYLCASSVTGGDYGYTFGSGTRLTVV.

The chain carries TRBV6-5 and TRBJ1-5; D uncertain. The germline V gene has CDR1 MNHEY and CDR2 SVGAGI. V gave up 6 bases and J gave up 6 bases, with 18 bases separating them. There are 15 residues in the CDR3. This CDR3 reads CASRAGGLGSQPQHF. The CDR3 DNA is TGTGCCAGCAGGGCCGGCGGGTTGGGTAGTCAGCCCCAGCATTTT.

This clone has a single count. This chain's CDR3 is CASSLSWEGGTEAFF. CDR3 nucleotide sequence: TGTGCCAGCAGCTTAAGTTGGGAAGGGGGAACTGAAGCTTTCTTT. The chain uses TRBV11-3 and TRBJ1-1; tentatively, D is TRBD1 (6 bases). The V end lost 2 bases, the J end lost 5 bases, and 15 bases lay between the germline ends. There are 15 residues in the CDR3. Germline V gives CDR1 SGHNT, CDR2 YENEEA.

The CDR3 nucleotides are TGCGCCAGCCGCCAGGGCGGAGAAAATGGCTACACCTTC. It codes for CASRQGGENGYTF. The genes are TRBV5-1 and TRBJ1-2; possible D gene TRBD1, 5 bases. Germline CDR1 SGHRS, CDR2 YFSETQ. V was cut by 7 bases and J by 6 bases, with 16 bases left in between. The CDR3 covers 13 residues.

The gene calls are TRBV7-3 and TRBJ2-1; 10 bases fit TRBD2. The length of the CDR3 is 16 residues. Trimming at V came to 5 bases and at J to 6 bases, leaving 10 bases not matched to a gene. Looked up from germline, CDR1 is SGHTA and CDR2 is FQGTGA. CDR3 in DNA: TGTGCCAGCAGCCCCCGTCTTGGACTAGCGGCCAATGAGCAGTTCTTC. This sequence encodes CASSPRLGLAANEQFF.

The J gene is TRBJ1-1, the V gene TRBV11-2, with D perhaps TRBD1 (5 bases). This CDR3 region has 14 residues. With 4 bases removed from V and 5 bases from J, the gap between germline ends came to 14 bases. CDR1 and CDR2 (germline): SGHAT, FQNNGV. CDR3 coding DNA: TGTGCCAGCAGCTCCCCAGGGAGCGGGACTGAAGCTTTCTTT. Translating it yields CASSSPGSGTEAFF.

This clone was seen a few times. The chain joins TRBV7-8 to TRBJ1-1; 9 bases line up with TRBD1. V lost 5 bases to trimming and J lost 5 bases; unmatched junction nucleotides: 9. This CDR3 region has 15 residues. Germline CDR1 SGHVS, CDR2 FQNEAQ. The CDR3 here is CASSNPYRGRTEAFF. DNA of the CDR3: TGTGCCAGCAGCAATCCTTACAGGGGGCGTACTGAAGCTTTCTTT.

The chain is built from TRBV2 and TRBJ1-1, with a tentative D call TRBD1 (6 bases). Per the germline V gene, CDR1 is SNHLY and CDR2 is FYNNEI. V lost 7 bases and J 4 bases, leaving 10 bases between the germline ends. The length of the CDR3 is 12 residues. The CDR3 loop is CASKAGATEAFF. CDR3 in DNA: TGTGCCAGCAAGGCAGGGGCCACTGAAGCTTTCTTT.

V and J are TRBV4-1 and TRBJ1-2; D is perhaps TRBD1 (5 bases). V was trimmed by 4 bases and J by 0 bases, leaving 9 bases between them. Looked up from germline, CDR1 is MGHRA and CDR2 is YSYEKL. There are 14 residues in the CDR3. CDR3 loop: CASSPQESNYGYTF. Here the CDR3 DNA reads TGCGCCAGCAGCCCACAGGAGTCTAACTATGGCTACACCTTC.

CDR3 loop: CASSPLEGLYNEQFF. The CDR3 coding sequence is TGTGCCAGTAGCCCCCTCGAGGGACTATACAATGAGCAGTTCTTC. The chain links TRBV19 to TRBJ2-1; 7 bases align to TRBD2. Losses at the gene ends were 6 bases for V and 4 bases for J; bases not matched to a gene: 9. CDR3 length: 15 residues. Germline loops: CDR1 LNHDA, CDR2 SQIVND (reference sequence).

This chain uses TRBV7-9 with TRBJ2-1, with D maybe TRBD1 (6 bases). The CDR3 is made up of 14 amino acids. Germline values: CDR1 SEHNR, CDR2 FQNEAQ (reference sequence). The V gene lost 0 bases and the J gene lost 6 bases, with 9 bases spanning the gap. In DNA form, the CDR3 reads TGTGCCAGCAGCTTAGCGGGGGCTGTCAATGAGCAGTTCTTC. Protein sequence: CASSLAGAVNEQFF. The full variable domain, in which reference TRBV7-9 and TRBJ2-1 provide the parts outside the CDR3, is DTGVSQNPRHKITKRGQNVTFRCDPISEHNRLYWYRQTLGQGPEFLTYFQNEAQLEKSRLLSDRFSAERPKGSFSTLEIQRTEQGDSAMYLCASSLAGAVNEQFFGPGTRLTVL.

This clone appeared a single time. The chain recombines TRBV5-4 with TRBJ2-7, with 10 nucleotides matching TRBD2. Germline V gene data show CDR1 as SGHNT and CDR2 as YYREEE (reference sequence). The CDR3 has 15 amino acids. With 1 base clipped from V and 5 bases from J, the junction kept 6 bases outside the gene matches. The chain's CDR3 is CASSLPLAGANEQYF. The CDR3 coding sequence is TGTGCCAGCAGCTTGCCCCTAGCGGGGGCCAACGAGCAGTACTTC.

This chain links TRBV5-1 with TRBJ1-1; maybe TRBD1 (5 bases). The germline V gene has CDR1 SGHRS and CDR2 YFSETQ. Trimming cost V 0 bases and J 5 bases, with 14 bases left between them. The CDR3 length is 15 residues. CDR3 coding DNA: TGCGCCAGCAGCTTGGTACAGGTCTTGGAAACTGAAGCTTTCTTT. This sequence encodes CASSLVQVLETEAFF.

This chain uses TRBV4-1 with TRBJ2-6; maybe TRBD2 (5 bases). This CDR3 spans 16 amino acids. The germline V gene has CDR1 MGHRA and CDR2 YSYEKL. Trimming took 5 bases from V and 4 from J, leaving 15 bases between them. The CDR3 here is CASSSQTGSGANVLTF. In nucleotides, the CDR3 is TGCGCCAGCAGCTCCCAGACGGGAAGCGGGGCCAACGTCCTGACTTTC.

CDR3 sequence: CASSAFGSGSYEQFF. CDR3 bases: TGTGCCAGCAGCGCTTTTGGTAGCGGGAGTTATGAGCAGTTCTTC. The chain combines TRBV6-4 with TRBJ2-1; 9 bases are shared with TRBD2. Germline CDR1 is MRHNA and CDR2 is SNTAGT. The ends lost 6 bases at V and 8 bases at J; junction bases unmatched: 11. The CDR3 spans 15 residues.

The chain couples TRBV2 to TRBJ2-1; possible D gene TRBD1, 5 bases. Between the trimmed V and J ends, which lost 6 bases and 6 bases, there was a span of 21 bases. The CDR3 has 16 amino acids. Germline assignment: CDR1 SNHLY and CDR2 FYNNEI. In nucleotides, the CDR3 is TGTGCCAGCAGCGGAACGGGCAGGGCCATATTCAATGAGCAGTTCTTC. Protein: CASSGTGRAIFNEQFF.

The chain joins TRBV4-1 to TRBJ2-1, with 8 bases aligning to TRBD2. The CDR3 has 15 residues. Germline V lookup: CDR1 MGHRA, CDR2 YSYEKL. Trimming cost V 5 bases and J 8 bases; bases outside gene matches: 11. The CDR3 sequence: CASSSLAGPDDEQFF. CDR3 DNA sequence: TGCGCCAGCAGCTCCCTAGCGGGTCCTGACGATGAGCAGTTCTTC.

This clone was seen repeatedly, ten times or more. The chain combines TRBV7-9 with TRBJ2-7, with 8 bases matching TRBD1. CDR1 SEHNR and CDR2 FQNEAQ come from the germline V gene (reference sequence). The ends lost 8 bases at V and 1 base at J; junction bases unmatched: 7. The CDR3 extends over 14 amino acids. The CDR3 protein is CASVMTGVSYEQYF. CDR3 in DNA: TGTGCCAGCGTCATGACAGGGGTTTCCTACGAGCAGTACTTC.

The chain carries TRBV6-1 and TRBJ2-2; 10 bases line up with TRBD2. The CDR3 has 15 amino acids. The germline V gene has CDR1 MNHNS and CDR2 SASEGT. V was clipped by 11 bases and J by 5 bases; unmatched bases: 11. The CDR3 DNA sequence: TGTGCCGCCACGTCTAGCGGGAGCGGTACCGGGGAGCTGTTTTTT. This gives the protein CAATSSGSGTGELFF.

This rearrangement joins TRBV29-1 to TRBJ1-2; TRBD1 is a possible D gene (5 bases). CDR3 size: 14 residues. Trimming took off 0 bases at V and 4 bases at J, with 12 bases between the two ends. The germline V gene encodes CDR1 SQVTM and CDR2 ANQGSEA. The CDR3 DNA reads TGCAGCGTTGAAGAAATAGTCGGGGGCTATGGCTACACCTTC. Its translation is CSVEEIVGGYGYTF.

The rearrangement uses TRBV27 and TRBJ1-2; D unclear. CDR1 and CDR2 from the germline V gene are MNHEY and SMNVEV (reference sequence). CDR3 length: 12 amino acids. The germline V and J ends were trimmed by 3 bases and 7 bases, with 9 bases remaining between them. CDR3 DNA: TGTGCCAGCAGTTTGTCAAGAGGTGGCTACACCTTC. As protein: CASSLSRGGYTF.

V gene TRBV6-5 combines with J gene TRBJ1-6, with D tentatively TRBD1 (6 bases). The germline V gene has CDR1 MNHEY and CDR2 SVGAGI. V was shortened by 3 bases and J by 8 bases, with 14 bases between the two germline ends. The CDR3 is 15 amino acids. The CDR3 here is CASSYGGRAHSPLHF. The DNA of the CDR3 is TGTGCCAGCAGTTATGGGGGCAGGGCCCATTCACCCCTCCACTTT.